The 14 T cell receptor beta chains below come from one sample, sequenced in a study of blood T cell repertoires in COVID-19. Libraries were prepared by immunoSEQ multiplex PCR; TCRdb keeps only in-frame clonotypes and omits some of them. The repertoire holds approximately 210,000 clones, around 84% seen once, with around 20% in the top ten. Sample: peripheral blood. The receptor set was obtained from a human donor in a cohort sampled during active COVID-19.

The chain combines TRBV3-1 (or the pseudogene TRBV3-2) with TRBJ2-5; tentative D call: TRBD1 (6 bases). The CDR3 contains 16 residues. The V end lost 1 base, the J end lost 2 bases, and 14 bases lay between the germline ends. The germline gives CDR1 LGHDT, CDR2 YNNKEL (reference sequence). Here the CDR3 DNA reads TGTGCCAGCAGCCAAGGTGGCAGGGGCCCTCAAGAGACCCAGTACTTC. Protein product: CASSQGGRGPQETQYF.

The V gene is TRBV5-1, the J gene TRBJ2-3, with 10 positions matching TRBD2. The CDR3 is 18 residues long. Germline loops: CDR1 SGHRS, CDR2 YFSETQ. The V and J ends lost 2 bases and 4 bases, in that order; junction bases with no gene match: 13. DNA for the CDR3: TGCGCCAGCAGCTTTGGCCCTAGCGGGAGAATGGTGTCAGATACGCAGTATTTT. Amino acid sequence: CASSFGPSGRMVSDTQYF.

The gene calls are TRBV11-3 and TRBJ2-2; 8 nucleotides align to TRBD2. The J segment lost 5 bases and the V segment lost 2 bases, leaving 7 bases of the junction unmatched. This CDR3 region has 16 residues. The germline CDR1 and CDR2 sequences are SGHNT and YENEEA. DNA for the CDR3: TGTGCCAGCAGCTTATACGGGGGGGCTGGAACCGGGGAGCTGTTTTTT. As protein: CASSLYGGAGTGELFF.

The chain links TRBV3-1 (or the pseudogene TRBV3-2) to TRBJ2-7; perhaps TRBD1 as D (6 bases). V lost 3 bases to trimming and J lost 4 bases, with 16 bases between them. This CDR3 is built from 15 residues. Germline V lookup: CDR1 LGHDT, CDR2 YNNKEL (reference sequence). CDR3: CASSQAPDSRYEQYF. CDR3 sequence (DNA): TGTGCCAGCAGCCAGGCTCCGGACAGTCGGTACGAGCAGTACTTC.

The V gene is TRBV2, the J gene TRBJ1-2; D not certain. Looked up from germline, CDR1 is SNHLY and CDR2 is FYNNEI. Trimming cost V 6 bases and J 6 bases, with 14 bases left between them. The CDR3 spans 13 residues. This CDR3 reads CASRMRYYDGYTF. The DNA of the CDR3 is TGTGCCAGCAGGATGCGATACTACGATGGCTACACCTTC.

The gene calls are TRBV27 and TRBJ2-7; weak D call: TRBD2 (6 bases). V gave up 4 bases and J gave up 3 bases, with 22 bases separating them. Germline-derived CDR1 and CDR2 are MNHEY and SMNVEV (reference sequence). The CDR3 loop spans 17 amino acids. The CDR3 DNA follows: TGTGCCAGCAGTTGGTCGACTGGGGGGACTCGGTTCTACGAGCAGTACGTC. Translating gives CASSWSTGGTRFYEQYV.

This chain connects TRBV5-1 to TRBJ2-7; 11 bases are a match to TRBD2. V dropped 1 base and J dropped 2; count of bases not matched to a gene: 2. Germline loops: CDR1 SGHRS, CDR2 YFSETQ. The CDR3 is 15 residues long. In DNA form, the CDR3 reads TGCGCCAGCAGCTTGAATAGCGGGAGGGCCTACGAGCAGTACTTC. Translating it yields CASSLNSGRAYEQYF.

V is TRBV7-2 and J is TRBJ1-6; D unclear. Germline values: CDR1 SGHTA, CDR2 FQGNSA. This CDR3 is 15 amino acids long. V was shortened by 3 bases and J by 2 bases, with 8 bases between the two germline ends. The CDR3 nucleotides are TGTGCCAGCAGCTTGCAAAGAGCCTATAATTCACCCCTCCACTTT. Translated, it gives CASSLQRAYNSPLHF.

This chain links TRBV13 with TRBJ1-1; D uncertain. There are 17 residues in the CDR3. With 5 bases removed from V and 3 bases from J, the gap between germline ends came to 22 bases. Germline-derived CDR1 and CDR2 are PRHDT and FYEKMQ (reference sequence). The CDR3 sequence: CASSPRLSFIGDTEAFF. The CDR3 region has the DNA TGTGCCAGCAGCCCCAGGCTGAGTTTCATCGGGGACACTGAAGCTTTCTTT.

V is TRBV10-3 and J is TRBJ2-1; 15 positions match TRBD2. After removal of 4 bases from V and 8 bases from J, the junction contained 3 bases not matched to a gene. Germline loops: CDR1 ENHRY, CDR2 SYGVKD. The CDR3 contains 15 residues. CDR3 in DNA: TGTGCCATCAGTGGGACTAGCGGGAGGGCCTATGAGCAGTTCTTC. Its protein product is CAISGTSGRAYEQFF.

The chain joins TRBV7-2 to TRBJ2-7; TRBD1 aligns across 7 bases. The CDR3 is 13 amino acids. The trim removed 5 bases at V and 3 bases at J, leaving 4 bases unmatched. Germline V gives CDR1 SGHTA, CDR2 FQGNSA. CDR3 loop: CASSRRDSYEQYF. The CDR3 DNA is TGTGCCAGCAGCAGACGGGACAGCTACGAGCAGTACTTC.

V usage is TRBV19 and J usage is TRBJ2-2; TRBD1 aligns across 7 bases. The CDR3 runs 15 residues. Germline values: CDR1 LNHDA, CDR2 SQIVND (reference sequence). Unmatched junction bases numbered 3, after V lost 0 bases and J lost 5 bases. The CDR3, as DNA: TGTGCCAGTAGTATAGAAGGGACAGCTACCGGGGAGCTGTTTTTT. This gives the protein CASSIEGTATGELFF.

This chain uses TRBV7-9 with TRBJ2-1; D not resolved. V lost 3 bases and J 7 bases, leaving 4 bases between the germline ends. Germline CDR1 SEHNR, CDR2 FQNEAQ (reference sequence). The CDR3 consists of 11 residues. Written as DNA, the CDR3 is TGTGCCAGCAGCTTGCGGAATGAGCAGTTCTTC. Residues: CASSLRNEQFF. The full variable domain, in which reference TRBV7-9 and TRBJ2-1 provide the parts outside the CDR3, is DTGVSQNPRHKITKRGQNVTFRCDPISEHNRLYWYRQTLGQGPEFLTYFQNEAQLEKSRLLSDRFSAERPKGSFSTLEIQRTEQGDSAMYLCASSLRNEQFFGPGTRLTVL.

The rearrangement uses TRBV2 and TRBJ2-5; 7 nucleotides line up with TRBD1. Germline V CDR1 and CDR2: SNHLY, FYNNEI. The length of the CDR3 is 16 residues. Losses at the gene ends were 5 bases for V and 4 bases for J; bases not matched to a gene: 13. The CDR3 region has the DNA TGTGCCAGCAGTCCTAGTCCCCGAGGGGGCCGAGAGACCCAGTACTTC. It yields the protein CASSPSPRGGRETQYF.